This section outlines one TCR beta chain sequence together with its context. Its antigen is not identified. This entry belongs to a study of blood T cells in healthy people across ages. Study findings and constraints: Older individuals had lower TCR beta diversity per million T cells (the decline was roughly linear). Researchers said unsorted PBMCs prevented a conclusive naive versus antigen-experienced comparison.

Total RNA extracted from each sample amounted to at least 6 micrograms. V gave up 7 bases and J gave up 6 bases, with 16 bases separating them. In germline, CDR1 is SNHLY, CDR2 FYNNEI. CDR3 size: 14 residues. Primed by a sample-barcoded 5' primer and a J-beta primer mix, a second PCR proceeded for about 6 to 12 cycles. Every cDNA was tagged by a template-switch adaptor with 12 random nucleotides. TCRdb analysed the 5' RACE reads with MiXCR anew, one entry per CDR3 protein. The sample has 1.8 million or so distinct CDR3 sequences, around 40% seen once; the top ten hold 23%. Source material: blood. The gene calls are TRBV2 and TRBJ2-1, with D possibly being TRBD2 (5 bases). This receptor was identified in a human donor in good health. CDR3: CASKVDSAGNEQFF. CDR3 sequence (DNA): TGTGCCAGCAAAGTGGACTCCGCAGGCAATGAGCAGTTCTTC.